The 3 T cell receptor beta chains presented below share a single source sample, sequenced in a study of regulatory T cells in long-lasting Graves disease (dated by TCRdb to the early 2020s). Explained via the paper, the time point label denotes: persistent/refractory GD, antithyroid drugs over 5 years with positive TRAb. For both TCR sequencing and RNA sequencing, RNA was extracted from PBMCs in TRIzol. Library prep was done by multiplex PCR. The listed sequencing device is Illumina HiSeq 4000. To build TCR beta libraries, CDR3 regions were amplified by Arm-PCR using iRepertoire HTBI primers. TCRdb reprocessed the public reads (quality trimming at Q25 with fastp, clone calling with MiXCR) and kept in-frame beta chains. Here each entry gathers all rows of one CDR3 protein and keeps the most common genes and DNA. The sample contains around 510,000 distinct CDR3 sequences, around 20% of them found a single time. The ten largest make up 7.8% of the sample.

The source material was peripheral blood mononuclear cells (PBMCs), sampled when the disease was refractory, from a patient treated with antithyroid drugs. The receptors originated from a female donor with Graves disease.

At least ten counts were recorded for this clonotype. The gene calls are TRBV28 and TRBJ1-2, with D possibly being TRBD1 (5 bases). Germline CDR1 is MDHEN and CDR2 is SYDVKM. V was trimmed by 11 bases and J by 8 bases, leaving 15 bases between them. The CDR3 length is 11 residues. CDR3 DNA: TGTGCCTTAGGGACCATCTGGGGCTACACCTTC. Translated: CALGTIWGYTF.

This clonotype showed up just a few times. This chain joins TRBV3-1 and TRBJ1-4, with 8 nucleotides matching TRBD1. Germline trimming cut 4 bases from V and 0 bases from J; bases unmatched to any gene: 13. CDR1 is LGHDT and CDR2 is YNNKEL in the germline V gene (reference sequence). The CDR3 loop spans 19 amino acids. CDR3 DNA: TGTGCCAGCAGCCTTTCCTGGACAGGGATCAATGCAACTAATGAAAAACTGTTTTTT. This encodes CASSLSWTGINATNEKLFF.

This clonotype was counted at least ten times. The chain uses TRBV2 and TRBJ1-2, with 8 bases aligning to TRBD1. Looked up from germline, CDR1 is SNHLY and CDR2 is FYNNEI. V lost 3 bases, J lost 8 bases, and 8 bases stayed unmatched. There are 14 residues in the CDR3. The CDR3 sequence: CASSDRGLLVGYTF. The CDR3 DNA sequence: TGTGCCAGCAGTGACAGGGGGCTTTTGGTAGGCTACACCTTC.